The following is a T cell receptor beta chain sequence with its context. Its antigen is currently unknown. In germline, CDR1 is SEHNR, CDR2 FQNEAQ (reference sequence). The V end lost 3 bases, the J end lost 5 bases, and 16 bases lay between the germline ends. This CDR3 contains 15 residues. The sample is drawn from a study of cytomegalovirus exposure and HLA in healthy donors. General observations from the study: It was confirmed in vitro that three of the CMV-associated chains were specific for CMV antigens. Sequence variants that were highly shared formed a cluster that was likely a sequencing artifact.

Primers for the PCR totalled 60 Vbeta and 13 Jbeta. Profiling relied on immunoSEQ multiplex PCR, and the TCRdb table lists in-frame clones only, not all of them. The sample includes roughly 150,000 clones, about three quarters of them seen just once. The clonotype comes from a man aged 25-40 years in good health and CMV-seropositive. The chain uses TRBV7-9 and TRBJ2-5; D is unclear. Sequencing used PBMCs. CDR3 sequence: CASSFTEHPPETQYF. The CDR3 DNA reads TGTGCCAGCAGCTTTACAGAACACCCCCCCGAGACCCAGTACTTC.